Below, one T cell receptor (beta chain) is given with its context. Measured with immunoSEQ multiplex PCR; TCRdb has only the in-frame clones, and not every one. The sample records tens of thousands of clones, over 75% being singletons. With V trimmed by 7 bases and J by 7 bases, 8 bases remained unmatched. Germline lookup yields CDR1 LNHDA and CDR2 SQIVND (reference sequence). This CDR3 spans 16 amino acids. These data originate in a study of T cell responses to AZD1222 COVID-19 vaccine. The genes are TRBV19 and TRBJ1-6, with TRBD1 identical over 12 bases. This material consisted of peripheral blood, taken on day 0 of AZD1222 vaccination. This clonotype was sampled from an adult in good health. The CDR3 region is CASTPGTGGENSPLHF. The CDR3 DNA follows: TGTGCCAGTACCCCTGGGACAGGGGGCGAGAATTCACCCCTCCACTTT.